This entry concerns a single T cell receptor beta chain. The data originate from a study of memory CD4+ T cells and cytomegalovirus serostatus. The data were produced by immunoSEQ multiplex PCR, yet TCRdb's version contains in-frame clones alone and is incomplete. This sample has around 45,000 clones, with more than 60% found just once. The sort gate was single viable CD3+CD4+CD8-CD45RO+ cells for memory CD4+ T cells. Sequenced input: memory CD4+ T cells from blood. The TCR originated in an adult in good health and CMV-seronegative.

CDR3 region: CASSREPGQETQYF. CDR3 nucleotides: TGTGCCAGCAGCCGTGAGCCGGGTCAAGAGACCCAGTACTTC. The chain is built from TRBV7-2 and TRBJ2-5; D not certain. The germline V gene has CDR1 SGHTA and CDR2 FQGNSA. The CDR3 runs 14 residues. Trimming removed 5 bases at V and 2 bases at J, with 12 bases between.